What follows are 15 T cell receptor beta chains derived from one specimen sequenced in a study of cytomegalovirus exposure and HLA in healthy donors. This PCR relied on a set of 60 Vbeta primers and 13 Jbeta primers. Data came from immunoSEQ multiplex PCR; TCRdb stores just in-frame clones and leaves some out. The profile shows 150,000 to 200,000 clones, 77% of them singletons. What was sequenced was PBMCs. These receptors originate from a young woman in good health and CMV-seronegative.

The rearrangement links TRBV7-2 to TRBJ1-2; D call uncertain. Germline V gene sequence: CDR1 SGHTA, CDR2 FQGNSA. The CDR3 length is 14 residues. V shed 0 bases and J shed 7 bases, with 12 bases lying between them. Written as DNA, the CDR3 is TGTGCCAGCAGCTTAGCGAGCGGGCCTACTGGCTACACCTTC. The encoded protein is CASSLASGPTGYTF.

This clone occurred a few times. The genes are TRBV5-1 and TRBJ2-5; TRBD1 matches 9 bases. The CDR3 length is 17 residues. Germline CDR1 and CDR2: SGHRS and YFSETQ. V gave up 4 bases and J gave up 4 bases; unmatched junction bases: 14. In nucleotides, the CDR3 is TGCGCCAGCAGCCCATACCCGACAGGGGGAGAACGAGAGACCCAGTACTTC. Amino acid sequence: CASSPYPTGGERETQYF. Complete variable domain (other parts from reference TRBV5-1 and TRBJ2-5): KAGVTQTPRYLIKTRGQQVTLSCSPISGHRSVSWYQQTPGQGLQFLFEYFSETQRNKGNFPGRFSGRQFSNSRSEMNVSTLELGDSALYLCASSPYPTGGERETQYFGPGTRLLVL.

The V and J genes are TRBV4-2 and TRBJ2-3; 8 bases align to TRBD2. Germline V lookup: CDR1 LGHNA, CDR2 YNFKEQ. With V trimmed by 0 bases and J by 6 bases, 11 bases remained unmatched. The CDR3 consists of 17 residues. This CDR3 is CASSQDSRGPGGDTQYF. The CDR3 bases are TGTGCCAGCAGCCAAGATTCACGGGGCCCGGGAGGGGATACGCAGTATTTT.

CDR3 sequence (DNA): TGTGCCTGGAGGTTATCCGGCTCTGGAAACACCATATATTTT. Protein: CAWRLSGSGNTIYF. V is TRBV30 and J is TRBJ1-3, with D hard to call. This CDR3 contains 14 residues. V was cut by 3 bases and J by 0 bases, with 9 bases left in between. Germline V CDR1 and CDR2: GTSNPN, SVGIG (reference sequence). Combining the CDR3 with reference TRBV30 and TRBJ1-3 gives the whole variable domain SQTIHQWPATLVQPVGSPLSLECTVEGTSNPNLYWYRQAAGRGLQLLFYSVGIGQISSEVPQNLSASRPQDRQFILSSKKLLLSDSGFYLCAWRLSGSGNTIYFGEGSWLTVV.

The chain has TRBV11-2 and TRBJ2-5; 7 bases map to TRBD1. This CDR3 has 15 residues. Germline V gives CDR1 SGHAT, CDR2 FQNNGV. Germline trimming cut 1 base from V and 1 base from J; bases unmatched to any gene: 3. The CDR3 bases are TGTGCCAGCAGCTTAGGGACAGGCCTCCAAGAGACCCAGTACTTC. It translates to CASSLGTGLQETQYF.

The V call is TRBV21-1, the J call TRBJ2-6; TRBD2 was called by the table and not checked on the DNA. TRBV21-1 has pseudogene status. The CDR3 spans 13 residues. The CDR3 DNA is TGTGCCAGCAGCAACGGTGGGGCCAACGTCCTGACTTTC. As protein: CASSNGGANVLTF.

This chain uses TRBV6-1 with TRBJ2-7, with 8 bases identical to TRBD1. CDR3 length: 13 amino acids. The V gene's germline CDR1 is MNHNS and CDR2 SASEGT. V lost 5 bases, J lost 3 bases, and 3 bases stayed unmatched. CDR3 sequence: CASSWDRYYEQYF. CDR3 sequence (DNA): TGTGCCAGCAGTTGGGACAGGTACTACGAGCAGTACTTC.

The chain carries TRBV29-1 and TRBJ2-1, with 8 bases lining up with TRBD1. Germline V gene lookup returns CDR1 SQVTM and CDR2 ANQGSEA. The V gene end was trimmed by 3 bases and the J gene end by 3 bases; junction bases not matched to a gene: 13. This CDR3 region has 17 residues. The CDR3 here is CSVDAPGDRGYYNEQFF. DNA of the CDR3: TGCAGCGTTGATGCTCCGGGAGACAGGGGTTACTACAATGAGCAGTTCTTC.

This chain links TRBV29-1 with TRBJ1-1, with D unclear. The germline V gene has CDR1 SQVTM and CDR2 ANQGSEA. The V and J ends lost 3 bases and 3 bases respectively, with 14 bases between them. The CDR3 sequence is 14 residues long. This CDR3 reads CSVELLSVDTEAFF. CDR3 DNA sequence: TGCAGCGTTGAGTTATTGTCGGTGGACACTGAAGCTTTCTTT.

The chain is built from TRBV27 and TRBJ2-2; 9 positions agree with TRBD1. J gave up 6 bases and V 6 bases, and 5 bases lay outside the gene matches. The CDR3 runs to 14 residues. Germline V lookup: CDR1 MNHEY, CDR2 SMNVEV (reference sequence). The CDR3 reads CASRVDRGAGELFF. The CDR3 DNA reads TGTGCCAGCAGAGTTGACAGGGGGGCCGGGGAGCTGTTTTTT.

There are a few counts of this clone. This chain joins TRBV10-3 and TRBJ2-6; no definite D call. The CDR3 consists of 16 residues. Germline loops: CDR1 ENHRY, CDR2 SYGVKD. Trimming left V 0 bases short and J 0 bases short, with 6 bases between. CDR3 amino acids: CAISESASSGANVLTF. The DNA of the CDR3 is TGTGCCATCAGTGAGTCTGCCAGCTCTGGGGCCAACGTCCTGACTTTC.

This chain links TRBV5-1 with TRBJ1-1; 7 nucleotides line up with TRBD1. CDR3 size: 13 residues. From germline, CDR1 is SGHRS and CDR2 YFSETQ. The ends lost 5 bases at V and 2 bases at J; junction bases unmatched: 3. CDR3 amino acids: CASRGDSNTEAFF. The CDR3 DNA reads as TGCGCCAGCAGGGGGGACAGCAACACTGAAGCTTTCTTT. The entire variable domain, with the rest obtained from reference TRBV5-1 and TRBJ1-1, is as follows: KAGVTQTPRYLIKTRGQQVTLSCSPISGHRSVSWYQQTPGQGLQFLFEYFSETQRNKGNFPGRFSGRQFSNSRSEMNVSTLELGDSALYLCASRGDSNTEAFFGQGTRLTVV.

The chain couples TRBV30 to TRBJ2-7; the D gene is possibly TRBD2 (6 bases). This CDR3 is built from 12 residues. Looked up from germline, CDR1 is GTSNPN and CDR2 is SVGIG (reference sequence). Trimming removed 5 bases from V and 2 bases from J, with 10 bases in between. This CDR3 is CAWGGNPYEQYF. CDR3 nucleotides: TGTGCCTGGGGAGGGAATCCCTACGAGCAGTACTTC.

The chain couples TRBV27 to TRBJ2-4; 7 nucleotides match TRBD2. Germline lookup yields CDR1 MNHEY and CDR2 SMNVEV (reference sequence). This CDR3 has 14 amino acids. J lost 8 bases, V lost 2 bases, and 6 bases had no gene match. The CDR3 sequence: CASSLRGSGDIQYF. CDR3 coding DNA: TGTGCCAGCAGTTTACGCGGGAGTGGGGACATTCAGTACTTC.

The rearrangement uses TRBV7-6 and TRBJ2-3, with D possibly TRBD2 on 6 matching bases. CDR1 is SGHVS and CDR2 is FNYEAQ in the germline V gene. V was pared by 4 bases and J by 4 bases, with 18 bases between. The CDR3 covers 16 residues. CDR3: CASSSLRGGIADTQYF. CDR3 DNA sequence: TGTGCCAGCAGCTCCCTTCGTGGGGGGATCGCAGATACGCAGTATTTT.